In its sample, the clone carrying this T cell receptor (beta chain) was seen many times. Its antigen is unknown. This sample is part of a study of early T cells in non-severe SARS-CoV-2 infection. Study-level background: Chains stayed unpaired after sequencing of bulk RNA from unsorted whole blood.

Researchers tagged individual cDNA molecules with unique molecular identifiers. From the 5' RACE reads, TCRdb called clonotypes with MiXCR, one entry per CDR3 protein. The table includes about 19,000 distinct CDR3 sequences, roughly 4.4% detected once. Study-wide results and caveats: The study's VDJdb matching favored anti-spike CD8 responses and missed private and CD4 specificities.

What was sequenced was whole blood. This receptor was identified in an adult who was a healthcare worker with PCR-confirmed SARS-CoV-2 infection or an uninfected control (not recorded which).

CDR3 DNA: TGTGCCAGCTCACCGATCGAGGGTTCCTACAATGAGCAGTTCTTC. It yields the protein CASSPIEGSYNEQFF. The rearrangement joins TRBV18 to TRBJ2-1; a weak D match, TRBD2 (5 bases). Germline V gene lookup returns CDR1 KGHSH and CDR2 LQKENI. The CDR3 covers 15 residues. V gave up 3 bases and J gave up 1 base, with 10 bases separating them.